This T cell receptor (beta chain) was observed in a study of OX40 agonist ivuxolimab in advanced cancers. Across the whole study: More than 35% of patients had received prior checkpoint inhibitor therapy. Partial responses were achieved by three patients, of whom one had hepatocellular carcinoma and two had cutaneous melanoma.

Clones were read by immunoSEQ multiplex PCR, and TCRdb kept only the in-frame ones, dropping some. The table records fewer than 100,000 clones, about four fifths of them present only once. About this clone: Its antigen is unknown.

V lost 2 bases and J lost 4; bases outside the gene matches: 3. The length of the CDR3 is 15 residues. CDR1 and CDR2 (germline): KGHSH, LQKENI. Findings and limits, study-wide: No determination was made of the antigen specificity of the expanded peripheral T cells.

Sampling times: baseline, cycle 4 day 1, cycle 7 day 1. V gene TRBV18 combines with J gene TRBJ2-4, with TRBD1 matching over 9 bases. The source of this sequence is an adult with an advanced solid tumor such as melanoma, head and neck, liver or kidney cancer. The material sequenced was CD4+ or CD8+ T cells sorted from blood, taken in a trial of the OX40 agonist ivuxolimab. The CDR3, as DNA: TGTGCCAGCTCACCAACGGGACAGGGTAAAAACATTCAGTACTTC. Translated: CASSPTGQGKNIQYF.